This T cell receptor beta chain was identified during a study of blood T cell repertoires in COVID-19. Profiling relied on immunoSEQ multiplex PCR, and the TCRdb table lists in-frame clones only, not all of them. This table holds 140,000 or so clones, more than 65% found once. This receptor was taken from a man in his sixties with acute or convalescent COVID-19. Source material: peripheral blood.

DNA for the CDR3: TGCGCCAGCAGCACGGGGACAGGGTCGGAGACCCAGTACTTC. The encoded protein is CASSTGTGSETQYF. The rearrangement links TRBV5-1 to TRBJ2-5; the match to TRBD1 covers 9 bases. The CDR3 is 14 residues long. V gave up 4 bases and J gave up 5 bases; unmatched junction bases: 6. Germline V gives CDR1 SGHRS, CDR2 YFSETQ.